What follows are 13 T cell receptor beta chains derived from one specimen sequenced in a study of CD8+ T cells in alopecia areata. RNA extraction was followed by reverse transcription into cDNA, which acted as the sequencing template. TCRdb keeps only in-frame clones here, not all; method: immunoSEQ multiplex PCR. The sample yields roughly 92,000 clones, about 71% seen once. The treatment is: oral pan-JAK inhibitor, 5-10 mg twice daily. The sample was CD8+ T cells sorted from blood, taken between weeks 43 and 45, from a patient treated with tofacitinib. These TCRs come from a human donor with alopecia areata.

V and J are TRBV14 and TRBJ2-7; D is uncertain. The V and J ends lost 3 bases and 3 bases respectively, with 3 bases between them. This CDR3 region has 11 residues. Germline V lookup: CDR1 SGHDN, CDR2 FVKESK. This CDR3 is CASSQHYEQYF. The CDR3 DNA reads as TGTGCCAGCAGCCAGCACTACGAGCAGTACTTC.

This sequence joins TRBV2 and TRBJ1-2, with 7 bases identical to TRBD1. The germline V gene has CDR1 SNHLY and CDR2 FYNNEI. CDR3 length: 16 residues. With V trimmed by 3 bases and J by 0 bases, 7 bases remained unmatched. The CDR3 protein is CASSEEQGVANYGYTF. The CDR3, as DNA: TGTGCCAGCAGTGAGGAGCAGGGGGTAGCTAACTATGGCTACACCTTC. The full variable domain, rest sourced from reference TRBV2 and TRBJ1-2, is EPEVTQTPSHQVTQMGQEVILRCVPISNHLYFYWYRQILGQKVEFLVSFYNNEISEKSEIFDDQFSVERPDGSNFTLKIRSTKLEDSAMYFCASSEEQGVANYGYTFGSGTRLTVV.

This clone appeared a few times. The V call is TRBV14, the J call TRBJ2-4; TRBD2 matches 9 bases. The CDR3 consists of 14 residues. Trimming took 2 bases from V and 8 from J; bases not matched to a gene: 4. Germline CDR1 reads SGHDN; CDR2 reads FVKESK. CDR3 DNA sequence: TGTGCCAGCAGCCAACCGGGACTAGCTGACATTCAGTACTTC. Its translation is CASSQPGLADIQYF.

The chain has TRBV27 and TRBJ2-7, with 11 nucleotides matching TRBD1. CDR1 MNHEY and CDR2 SMNVEV come from the germline V gene (reference sequence). This CDR3 is built from 14 residues. V was clipped by 5 bases and J by 4 bases; unmatched bases: 4. The CDR3 sequence: CASSAGTGGYEQYF. In nucleotides, the CDR3 is TGTGCCAGCAGTGCCGGGACAGGGGGATACGAGCAGTACTTC.

The genes are TRBV29-1 and TRBJ1-2; D is possibly TRBD1 (5 bases). CDR1 is SQVTM, CDR2 ANQGSEA, per germline. This CDR3 is built from 14 residues. Trimming left V 1 base short and J 3 bases short, with 12 bases between. The CDR3: CSVEGQSSYYGYTF. In DNA form, the CDR3 reads TGCAGCGTTGAAGGACAGTCCTCTTACTATGGCTACACCTTC.

This sequence joins TRBV7-9 and TRBJ2-1, with 7 bases matching TRBD2. This CDR3 contains 15 residues. CDR1 SEHNR and CDR2 FQNEAQ come from the germline V gene (reference sequence). Unmatched junction bases numbered 4, after V lost 1 base and J lost 4 bases. CDR3 residues: CASSLGRGVYNEQFF. CDR3 DNA sequence: TGTGCCAGCAGCTTAGGACGGGGGGTATACAATGAGCAGTTCTTC.

The chain recombines TRBV5-6 with TRBJ1-1; possible D gene TRBD1, 6 bases. V was pared by 4 bases and J by 0 bases, with 13 bases between. The length of the CDR3 is 15 residues. Germline-derived CDR1 and CDR2 are SGHDT and YYEEEE. The CDR3 coding sequence is TGTGCCAGCAGCCCCCTGGGACATTTGAACACTGAAGCTTTCTTT. It codes for CASSPLGHLNTEAFF. Together with reference TRBV5-6 and TRBJ1-1, the CDR3 gives the full variable domain: DAGVTQSPTHLIKTRGQQVTLRCSPKSGHDTVSWYQQALGQGPQFIFQYYEEEERQRGNFPDRFSGHQFPNYSSELNVNALLLGDSALYLCASSPLGHLNTEAFFGQGTRLTVV.

V usage is TRBV28 and J usage is TRBJ2-2, with D possibly being TRBD1 (5 bases). The V end was cut by 4 bases, the J end by 0 bases, with 12 bases between. This CDR3 is built from 16 residues. Germline V CDR1 and CDR2: MDHEN, SYDVKM. The CDR3 DNA reads as TGTGCCAGCAGTTCCAAGGACACCTCGAACACCGGGGAGCTGTTTTTT. It translates to CASSSKDTSNTGELFF.

This sequence joins TRBV5-1 and TRBJ2-1, with D unclear. CDR1 and CDR2 (germline): SGHRS, YFSETQ. CDR3 length: 13 residues. Trimming removed 2 bases from V and 4 bases from J, with 7 bases in between. CDR3 sequence (DNA): TGCGCCAGCAGCTTCCCCGAATACAATGAGCAGTTCTTC. Translated, it gives CASSFPEYNEQFF.

The rearrangement uses TRBV5-4 and TRBJ2-3; D is uncertain. Germline CDR1 SGHNT, CDR2 YYREEE (reference sequence). The CDR3 runs 12 residues. V lost 2 bases and J 3 bases, leaving 4 bases between the germline ends. The CDR3 sequence is CASSLSTDTQYF. DNA for the CDR3: TGTGCCAGCAGCTTATCTACAGATACGCAGTATTTT.

By frequency in the sample, this clone is medium-sized. The chain links TRBV10-3 to TRBJ1-2; D is undetermined. This CDR3 contains 11 residues. Trimming shortened V by 2 bases and J by 10 bases, and 8 bases separated the two germline ends. Germline CDR1 reads ENHRY; CDR2 reads SYGVKD. CDR3 protein: CAISEKGPYTF. CDR3 DNA: TGTGCCATCAGTGAGAAGGGCCCCTACACCTTC.

The rearrangement links TRBV6-6 to TRBJ1-1; the match to TRBD1 covers 9 bases. Germline assignment: CDR1 MNHNY and CDR2 SVGAGI (reference sequence). V was clipped by 5 bases and J by 11 bases; unmatched bases: 12. The CDR3 is made up of 14 amino acids. The CDR3 coding sequence is TGTGCCAGCAGTCCGTTTACAGGGGGCGCGTCGGCTTTCTTT. Translating it yields CASSPFTGGASAFF.

This chain connects TRBV13 to TRBJ2-3, with D tentatively TRBD2 (6 bases). This CDR3 is built from 17 residues. Trimming left V 5 bases short and J 0 bases short, with 18 bases between. The germline CDR1 and CDR2 sequences are PRHDT and FYEKMQ (reference sequence). The CDR3 reads CASSQTGGTKSTDTQYF. CDR3 nucleotide sequence: TGTGCCAGCAGCCAAACCGGGGGAACGAAAAGCACAGATACGCAGTATTTT.